This TCR beta chain is drawn from a study of graft-versus-host responses after intestinal transplantation listed by TCRdb under 2021. Regarding the research as a whole: Recipients received multivisceral, liver-intestinal, or isolated intestinal transplants. Every recipient was given anti-thymocyte globulin induction, followed by 3 to 4 years of maintenance tacrolimus and steroids. Bulk TCR-beta CDR3 sequencing was used to track graft-versus-host and host-versus-graft alloreactive T cell clones in the graft, circulation and bone marrow after intestinal transplantation. To identify alloreactive clones, pre-transplant mixed lymphocyte reaction products were sequenced and compared with unstimulated pre-transplant donor and recipient T cells. The cohort enrolled 20 to 25 intestinal transplant recipients including one retransplant, and a few patients lacking pretransplant specimens were excluded. A peak of at least 4% donor T cells among recipient peripheral blood mononuclear cells was the definition used for donor T cell macrochimerism. Instead of going to the commercial service, samples from a few later patients were sequenced in-house on an Illumina MiSeq and processed with MiXCR. The research as a whole found: Peak levels of circulating GvH clones were associated with declines in HvG clones early after transplant. The relatively low number and heterogeneity of intestinal transplant patients limited the conclusions. In patients with donor T cell macrochimerism, the allografts had high GvH to HvG T cell clonal ratios. GvH clones were detected in recipient bone marrow, and some appeared earlier in ileal mucosa or blood, consistent with an intestinal mucosal origin.

The meaning of the sample's time point label: cells obtained before transplantation from donor or recipient. CD3+CD4+ and CD3+CD8+ populations were FACS-sorted from unstimulated pre-transplant donor and recipient cells taken from spleen or lymph nodes. Libraries were prepared through the immunoSEQ multiplex PCR assay. For most patients, genomic DNA was isolated with the Qiagen DNeasy Blood and Tissue Kit and shipped frozen to Adaptive Biotechnologies for TCR sequencing. Adaptive Biotechnologies carried out high-throughput TCR-beta CDR3 sequencing of genomic DNA for most patients. The authors processed their data as follows. Adaptive's ImmunoSEQ software supplied the TCR sequencing data for more than 15 patients, while MiXCR and VDJtools were used to process a few other patients. To correct CD4 versus CD8 sorting errors, any sequence found in both subsets at a frequency ratio below 5:1 was removed. CDR3 nucleotide sequences shared between donor and recipient were removed because the origin of such sequences could not be assigned. At least 2-fold expansion over unstimulated cells and a minimum CFSE-low frequency of 0.002% (template counts) or 0.001% (read counts) were required for clones to be classified as alloreactive. Clones detected in sequenced pre-transplant spleen, lymph node, or MLR CFSE-low populations of the donor or recipient were defined as mappable. Cumulative frequency of alloreactive clones was calculated as a percentage of all sequences weighted by copy number. TCRdb stores this immuneACCESS table with in-frame sequences only. Part of the clones is absent; in the studies checked, under half of the shortfall reflects unresolved V genes, and no reason is known for the rest. V and J calls and clone size are copied from that table; D and trimming were computed from the DNA. Recorded for this sample are 95,000 to 110,000 clones; more than 85% of them occurred a single time. The ten largest clonotypes hold 1.2% of the sample.

On this clone itself: What antigen it recognizes has not been identified. No much larger clone exists at a distance of one base, and base qualities are not known.

Sequencing was performed on unstimulated CD8+ T cells sorted from spleen or lymph node cells, taken before intestinal transplant. This sequence originates from a human donor who received an intestinal transplant.

The nucleotide sequence is given as TGTGCCAGTAGTGTGGCAGTCAATTCACCCCTCCACTTT. It translates to CASSVAVNSPLHF. The V and J genes are TRBV19 and TRBJ1-6, with the D segment identity uncertain. For CDR1 and CDR2, the germline V gene (reference sequence) lists LNHDA and SQIVND. V is shortened by 5 bases, J by 7 bases, and the region joining them spans 9 bases. The CDR3 starts with the cysteine, ends with the phenylalanine, and has 13 residues. Only the CDR3 DNA is retained, 39 bases long and in frame from the first base.